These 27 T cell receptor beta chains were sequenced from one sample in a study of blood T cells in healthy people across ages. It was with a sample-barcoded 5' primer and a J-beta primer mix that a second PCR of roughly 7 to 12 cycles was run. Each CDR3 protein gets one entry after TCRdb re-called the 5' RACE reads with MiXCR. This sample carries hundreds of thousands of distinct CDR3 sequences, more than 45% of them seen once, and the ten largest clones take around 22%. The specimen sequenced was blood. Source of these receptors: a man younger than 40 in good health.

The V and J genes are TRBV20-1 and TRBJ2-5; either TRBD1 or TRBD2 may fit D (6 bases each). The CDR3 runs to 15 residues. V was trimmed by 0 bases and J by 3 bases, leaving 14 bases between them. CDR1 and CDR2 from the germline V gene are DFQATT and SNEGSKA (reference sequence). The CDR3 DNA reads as TGCAGTGCTAGAGATTTTGGGGGGCTCGAAGAGACCCAGTACTTC. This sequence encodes CSARDFGGLEETQYF.

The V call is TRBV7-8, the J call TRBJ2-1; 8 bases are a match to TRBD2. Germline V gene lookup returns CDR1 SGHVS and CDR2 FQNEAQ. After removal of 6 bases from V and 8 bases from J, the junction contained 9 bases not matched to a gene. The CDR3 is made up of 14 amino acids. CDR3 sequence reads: CASRRGSGGDEQFF. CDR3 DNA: TGTGCCAGCAGAAGGGGCAGCGGGGGAGATGAGCAGTTCTTC.

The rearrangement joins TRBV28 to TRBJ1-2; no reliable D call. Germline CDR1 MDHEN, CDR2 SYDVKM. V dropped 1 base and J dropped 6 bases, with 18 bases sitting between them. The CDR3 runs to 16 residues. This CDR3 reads CASSLYFKALMNGYTF. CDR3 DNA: TGTGCCAGCAGTTTATACTTTAAGGCCCTCATGAATGGCTACACCTTC.

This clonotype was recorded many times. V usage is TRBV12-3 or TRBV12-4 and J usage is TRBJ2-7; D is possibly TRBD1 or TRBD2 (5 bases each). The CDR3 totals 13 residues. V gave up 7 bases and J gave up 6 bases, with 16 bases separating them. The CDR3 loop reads CASTQGHSGEQYF. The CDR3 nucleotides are TGTGCCAGCACCCAAGGACACAGCGGCGAGCAGTACTTC.

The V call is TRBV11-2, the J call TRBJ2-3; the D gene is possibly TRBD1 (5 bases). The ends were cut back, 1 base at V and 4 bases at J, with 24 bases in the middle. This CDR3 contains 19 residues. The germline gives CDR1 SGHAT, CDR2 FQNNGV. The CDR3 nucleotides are TGTGCCAGCAGCTTAGGCCCCAAGGGCGCAGGGCGTAGGGCAGATACGCAGTATTTT. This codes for CASSLGPKGAGRRADTQYF.

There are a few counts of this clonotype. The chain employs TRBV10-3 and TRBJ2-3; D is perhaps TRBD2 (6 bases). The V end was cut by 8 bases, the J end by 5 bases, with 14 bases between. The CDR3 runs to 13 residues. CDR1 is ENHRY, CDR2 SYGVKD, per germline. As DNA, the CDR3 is TGTGCCATCTCGGCGGGATTCGAAGATACGCAGTATTTT. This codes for CAISAGFEDTQYF.

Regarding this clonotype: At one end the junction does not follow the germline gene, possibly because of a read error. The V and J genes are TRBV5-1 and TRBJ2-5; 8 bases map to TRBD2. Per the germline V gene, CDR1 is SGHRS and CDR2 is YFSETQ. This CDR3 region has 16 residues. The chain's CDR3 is CASVKGIAGGQEAQYF. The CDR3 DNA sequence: TGCGCCAGCGTAAAGGGTATCGCGGGGGGACAAGAGGCCCAGTACTTC.

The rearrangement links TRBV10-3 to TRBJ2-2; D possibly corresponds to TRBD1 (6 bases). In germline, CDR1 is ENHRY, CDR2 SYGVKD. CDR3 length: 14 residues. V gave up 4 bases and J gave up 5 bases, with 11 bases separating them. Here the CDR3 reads CAISGQGTTGELFF. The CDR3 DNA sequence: TGTGCCATCAGTGGTCAGGGGACAACCGGGGAGCTGTTTTTT.

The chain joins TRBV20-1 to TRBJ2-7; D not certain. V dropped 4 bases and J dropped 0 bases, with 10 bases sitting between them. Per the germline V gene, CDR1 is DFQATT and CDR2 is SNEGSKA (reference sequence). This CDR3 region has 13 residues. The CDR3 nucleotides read TGCAGTGCTACGACTGGGAACTCCTACGAGCAGTACTTC. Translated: CSATTGNSYEQYF.

The chain's CDR3 is CASSFSQLDEKLFF. CDR3 sequence (DNA): TGTGCCAGCAGCTTTTCACAGCTTGATGAAAAACTGTTTTTT. V usage is TRBV4-2 and J usage is TRBJ1-4; D uncertain. Germline V gives CDR1 LGHNA, CDR2 YNFKEQ. Between the trimmed V and J ends, which lost 5 bases and 6 bases, there was a span of 13 bases. CDR3 length: 14 amino acids.

The CDR3 region has the DNA TGTGCCTGGACCTCGGGTCCCGAAAAACTGTTTTTT. It translates to CAWTSGPEKLFF. The V and J genes are TRBV30 and TRBJ1-4, with D hard to call. Germline values: CDR1 GTSNPN, CDR2 SVGIG (reference sequence). This CDR3 has 12 amino acids. V was shortened by 4 bases and J by 8 bases, with 11 bases between the two germline ends.

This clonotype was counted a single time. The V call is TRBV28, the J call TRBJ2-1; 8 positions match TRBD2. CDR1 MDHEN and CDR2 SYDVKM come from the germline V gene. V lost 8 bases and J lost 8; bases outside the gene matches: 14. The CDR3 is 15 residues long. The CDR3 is CASHYIAGIVHEQFF. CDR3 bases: TGTGCCAGCCATTACATAGCGGGGATTGTGCATGAGCAGTTCTTC.

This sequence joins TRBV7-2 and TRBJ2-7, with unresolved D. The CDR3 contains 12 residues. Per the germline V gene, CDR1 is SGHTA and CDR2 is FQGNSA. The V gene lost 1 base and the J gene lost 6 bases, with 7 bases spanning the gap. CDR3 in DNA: TGTGCCAGCAGCTTAGTTAATCGCGAGCAGTACTTC. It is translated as CASSLVNREQYF.

Here the CDR3 DNA reads TGTGCCAGCAGCCAAGAAACTAGCGGCACAGATACGCAGTATTTT. Amino acids: CASSQETSGTDTQYF. This chain uses TRBV3-1 with TRBJ2-3, with 7 bases matching TRBD2. From germline, CDR1 is LGHDT and CDR2 YNNKEL (reference sequence). V shed 0 bases and J 1 base; nucleotides not matched to a gene: 1. The CDR3 sequence is 15 residues long.

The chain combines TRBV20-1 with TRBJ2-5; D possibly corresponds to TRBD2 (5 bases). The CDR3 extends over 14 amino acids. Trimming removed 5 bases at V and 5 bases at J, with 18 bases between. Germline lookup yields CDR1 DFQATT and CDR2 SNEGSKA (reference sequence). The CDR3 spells CSAHQTGVSETQYF. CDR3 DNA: TGCAGTGCTCACCAGACCGGGGTATCGGAGACCCAGTACTTC.

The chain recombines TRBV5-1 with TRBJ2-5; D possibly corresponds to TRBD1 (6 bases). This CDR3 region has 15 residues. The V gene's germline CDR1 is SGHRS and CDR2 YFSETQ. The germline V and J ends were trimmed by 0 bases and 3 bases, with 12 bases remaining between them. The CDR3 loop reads CASSLGIGTKETQYF. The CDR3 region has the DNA TGCGCCAGCAGCTTGGGCATCGGGACAAAAGAGACCCAGTACTTC.

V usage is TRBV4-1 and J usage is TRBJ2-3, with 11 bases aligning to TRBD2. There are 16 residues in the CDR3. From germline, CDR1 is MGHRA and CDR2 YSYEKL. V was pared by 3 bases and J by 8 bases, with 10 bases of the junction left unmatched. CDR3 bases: TGCGCCAGCAGCCATACTACTAGCGGGAGTTATGGTACGCAGTATTTT. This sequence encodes CASSHTTSGSYGTQYF.

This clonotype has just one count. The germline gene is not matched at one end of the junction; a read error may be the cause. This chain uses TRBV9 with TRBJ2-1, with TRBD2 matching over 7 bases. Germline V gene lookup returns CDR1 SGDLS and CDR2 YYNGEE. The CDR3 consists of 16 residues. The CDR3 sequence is CACSASSGFSHNEQFF. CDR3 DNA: TGTGCCTGCAGCGCTTCTAGCGGTTTTTCCCACAATGAGCAGTTCTTC. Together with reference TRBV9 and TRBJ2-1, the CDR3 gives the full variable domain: DSGVTQTPKHLITATGQRVTLRCSPRSGDLSVYWYQQSLDQGLQFLIQYYNGEERAKGNILERFSAQQFPDLHSELNLSSLELGDSALYFCACSASSGFSHNEQFFGPGTRLTVL.

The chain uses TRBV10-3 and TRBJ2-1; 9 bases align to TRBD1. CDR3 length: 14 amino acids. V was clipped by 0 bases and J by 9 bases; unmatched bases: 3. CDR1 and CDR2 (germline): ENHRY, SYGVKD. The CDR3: CAISESTGGGEQFF. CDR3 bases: TGTGCCATCAGTGAGTCCACAGGGGGCGGTGAGCAGTTCTTC.

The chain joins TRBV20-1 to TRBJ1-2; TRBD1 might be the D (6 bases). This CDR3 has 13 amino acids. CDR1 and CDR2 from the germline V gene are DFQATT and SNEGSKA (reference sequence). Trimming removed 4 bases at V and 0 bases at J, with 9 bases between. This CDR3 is CSATRTANYGYTF. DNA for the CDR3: TGCAGTGCTACCAGGACAGCTAACTATGGCTACACCTTC.

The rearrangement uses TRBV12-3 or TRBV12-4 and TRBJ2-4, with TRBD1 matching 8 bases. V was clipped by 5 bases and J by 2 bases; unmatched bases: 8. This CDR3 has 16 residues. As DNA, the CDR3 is TGTGCCAGCAGTCCCAGACAGGGGCAAACCAAAAACATTCAGTACTTC. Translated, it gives CASSPRQGQTKNIQYF.

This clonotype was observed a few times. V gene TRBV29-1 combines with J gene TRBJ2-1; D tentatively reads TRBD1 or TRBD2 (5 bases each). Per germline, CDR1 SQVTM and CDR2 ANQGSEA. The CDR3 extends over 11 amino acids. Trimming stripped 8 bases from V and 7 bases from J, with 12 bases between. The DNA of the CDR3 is TGCAGCCCCTCCTGGGGGAATGAGCAGTTCTTC. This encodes CSPSWGNEQFF.

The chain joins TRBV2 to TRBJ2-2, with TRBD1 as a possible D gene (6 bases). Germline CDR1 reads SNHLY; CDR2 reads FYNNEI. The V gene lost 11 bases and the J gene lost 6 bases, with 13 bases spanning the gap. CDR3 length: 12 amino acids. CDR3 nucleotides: TGTGCCCGACGGACAGAAGCCGGGGAGCTGTTTTTT. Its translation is CARRTEAGELFF.

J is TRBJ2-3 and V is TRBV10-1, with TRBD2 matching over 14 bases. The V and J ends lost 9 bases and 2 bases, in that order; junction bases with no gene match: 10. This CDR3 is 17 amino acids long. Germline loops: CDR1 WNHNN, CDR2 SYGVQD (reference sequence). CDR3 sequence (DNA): TGCGCCAGACTCCCGGGACTAGCGGGGGCCCACACAGATACGCAGTATTTT. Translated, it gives CARLPGLAGAHTDTQYF.

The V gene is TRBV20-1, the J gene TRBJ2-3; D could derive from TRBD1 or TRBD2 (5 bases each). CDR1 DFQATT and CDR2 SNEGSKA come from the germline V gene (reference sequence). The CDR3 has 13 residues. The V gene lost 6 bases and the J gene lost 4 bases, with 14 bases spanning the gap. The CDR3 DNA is TGCAGTGCCGAGGGGCGATCTCCAGATACGCAGTATTTT. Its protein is CSAEGRSPDTQYF.

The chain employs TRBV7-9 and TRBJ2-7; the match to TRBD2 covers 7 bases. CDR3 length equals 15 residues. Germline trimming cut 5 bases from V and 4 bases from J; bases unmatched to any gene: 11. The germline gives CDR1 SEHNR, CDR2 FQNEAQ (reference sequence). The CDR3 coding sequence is TGTGCCAGCAGCCCGCCGGCGGGAGAGTGGTACGAGCAGTACTTC. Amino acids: CASSPPAGEWYEQYF.

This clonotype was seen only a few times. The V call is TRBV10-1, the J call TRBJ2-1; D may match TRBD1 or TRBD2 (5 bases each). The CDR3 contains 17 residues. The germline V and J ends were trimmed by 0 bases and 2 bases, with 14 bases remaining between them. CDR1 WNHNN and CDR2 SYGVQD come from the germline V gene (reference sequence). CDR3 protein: CASSESGLARTYNEQFF. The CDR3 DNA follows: TGCGCCAGCAGTGAGTCGGGGCTAGCCCGGACCTACAATGAGCAGTTCTTC.